What follows is one T cell receptor (beta chain) and its context. This receptor's antigen is unknown. The record has no base qualities; no much larger clone is one base away. Participants in the prospective study were aged roughly 18 to 100 years, lived in 24 United States geographic areas, and enrolled through a virtual design. Cohort assignment in the prospective study relied on participant-reported clinical history from a screening survey and a study questionnaire. ImmuneRACE Cohort 3 recovered participants were defined by two consecutive negative NP/OP PCR tests, healthcare professional clearance, or symptom resolution. Each participant in the prospective study had whole blood, serum and a nasopharyngeal or oropharyngeal swab collected by mobile phlebotomists. Participants in the prospective study had the option to provide additional blood draws and questionnaires over a roughly two-month period. Blood samples from the prospective study were shipped frozen or at room temperature prior to DNA extraction.

According to the germline V gene, CDR1 reads MNHNS and CDR2 reads SASEGT. Trimming removed 3 bases from V and 4 bases from J, leaving 18 bases between the germline ends. From the cysteine up to the phenylalanine, the CDR3 has a length of 16 residues. Only the CDR3 region is kept as DNA, spanning 48 bases read in frame from base 1. TCRbeta CDR3 regions were amplified from genomic DNA by means of the immunoSEQ Assay, a bias-controlled multiplex PCR. In the authors' own workflow: The number of nucleated cells in each sample was estimated from the amplification of reference gene primers within the assay. To quantify the absolute abundance of each unique TCRbeta CDR3 rearrangement, sequence reads were collapsed and filtered. For each sample, productive Simpson clonality was calculated by taking the square root of Simpson's diversity index across productive rearrangements. Entries here come from immuneACCESS through TCRdb and include only in-frame sequences with V and J called. Some clones fail to appear in such tables; in the studies checked, an unresolved V gene covers under half of the shortfall, and the cause of the remainder is unknown. V, J and clone size reflect that table, while D and trimming were determined from the DNA. This sample holds roughly 350,000 clones; under 95% were observed only once. The ten biggest clones cover around a sixth of the sample.

This sample was included in a study of blood T cell repertoires in COVID-19 (dated by TCRdb to 2020 to 2022). Concerning the study at large: The collaborator samples originated in the United States, Italy and Spain and spanned the acute and convalescent phases of COVID-19. Where HLA class I and class II types were available, the types were taken from metadata supplied by the sample provider, not from assay-based typing. Nearly every sample came with metadata listing a de-identified subject ID, COVID-19 status, age in years and sex. The prospective study material was composed of cDNA or gDNA derived from T cells, B-cell-depleted T cells, or PBMCs. The samples were drawn from the first 160 participants of the ongoing ImmuneRACE study and from 1,254 subjects provided by 6 global collaborators. The repertoires were released in a freely available public database meant as a resource for research on the immune response to SARS-CoV-2. Subjects who had been exposed to COVID-19, were actively infected with it, or had recovered from it provided the deeply sampled blood TCRbeta repertoires that made up the dataset. Overall study results and their limits: The quantity of clinical and demographic metadata differed by source and by participant and was supplied without curation.

The TCR sequence derives from a woman between 25 and 40 years old who had recovered from COVID-19. The sample comprised PBMCs or T cells enriched from blood (not recorded which). The chain uses TRBV6-1 and TRBJ1-1; the D gene is unclear. The bases are TGTGCCAGCAGTGATGGCGGTCTAAGCTTCTCCACTGAAGCTTTCTTT. Translated, it reads CASSDGGLSFSTEAFF.